This record covers a single T cell receptor beta chain. Antigen: not known. The germline V gene encodes CDR1 SGHTA and CDR2 FQGNSA. Trimming at V came to 0 bases and at J to 4 bases, leaving 7 bases not matched to a gene. This CDR3 comprises 19 residues. This record comes from a study of blood T cells in healthy people across ages. Findings of the study overall: Estimates drawn from one million T cells were deemed to understate diversity. CMV infection status of these donors was not known.

Next came a second PCR, run for roughly 6 to 11 cycles, which used a sample-barcoded 5' primer along with a J-beta primer mix. TCRdb redid the calling of the 5' RACE reads with MiXCR, one entry per CDR3 protein. The table lists about 1.6 million distinct CDR3 sequences, 30% to 35% of them singletons. This sequence joins TRBV7-2 and TRBJ2-6, with 12 bases fitting TRBD2. The TCR sequence derives from a woman aged 25 to 39 in good health. The sequenced material came from blood. CDR3 DNA sequence: TGTGCCAGCAGCTTAGCCCCCCTAGCGGGGGGGCTCGGGGCCAACGTCCTGACTTTC. It yields the protein CASSLAPLAGGLGANVLTF.